Listed below are T cell receptor beta chains from one sample, sequenced in a study of Graves' ophthalmopathy and Graves' hyperthyroidism. TCRdb re-analysed the multiplex PCR reads in MiXCR, keeping a single row per CDR3 protein. The data hold around 470,000 distinct CDR3 sequences, with roughly 14% observed a single time. The sequenced sample consisted of blood. These receptors all stem from a woman aged 30 to 39 with Graves' ophthalmopathy. CDR3s include the opening cysteine and the closing phenylalanine or tryptophan. Each record gives: J gene, clone size, D gene, V gene, CDR3 protein, CDR3 DNA. D genes are given only for firm matches. Size tells how often a clone was seen, or its class if it is expanded.

TRBJ1-6 many NA TRBV5-1 CASSFSRQDFDSPLHF TGCGCCAGCAGCTTTAGTCGCCAGGATTTCGATTCACCCCTCCACTTT
TRBJ1-2 few NA TRBV4-1 CASSQATGRGYTF TGCGCCAGCAGCCAGGCGACAGGACGAGGCTACACCTTC
TRBJ1-2 many TRBD1 TRBV10-3 CAISERDRWDYGYTF TGTGCCATCAGTGAGCGGGACAGGTGGGACTATGGCTACACCTTC
TRBJ2-7 many NA TRBV20-1 CSAFSGSYEQYF TGCAGTGCTTTTAGCGGATCCTACGAGCAGTACTTC
TRBJ1-6 many TRBD1 TRBV28 CASSLYRGSNSPLHF TGTGCCAGCAGTTTATACAGGGGATCGAATTCACCCCTCCACTTT
TRBJ1-1 many NA TRBV10-3 CAISVTGLNTEAFF TGTGCCATCAGTGTAACAGGTTTGAACACTGAAGCTTTCTTT
TRBJ1-6 many NA TRBV27 CASRVGTLGSPLHF TGTGCCAGCAGGGTAGGGACTCTGGGTTCACCCCTCCACTTT
TRBJ2-7 many NA TRBV5-1 CASSSLPGTSYEQYF TGCGCCAGCAGCTCGTTACCCGGGACAAGCTACGAGCAGTACTTC
TRBJ2-7 many NA TRBV28 CASSQFKGEQYF TGTGCCAGCAGCCAGTTTAAGGGCGAGCAGTACTTC
TRBJ1-2 many TRBD1 TRBV6-5 CASSYATGVGGYTF TGTGCCAGCAGTTATGCGACAGGGGTCGGCGGCTACACCTTC
TRBJ1-1 many NA TRBV13 CASSPVGTNTEAFF TGTGCCAGCAGCCCAGTGGGGACGAACACTGAAGCTTTCTTT
TRBJ2-7 many NA TRBV6-2/TRBV6-3 CASSYPPLGREQYF TGTGCCAGCAGTTACCCGCCGTTGGGTAGGGAGCAGTACTTC
TRBJ2-5 few TRBD2 TRBV3-1 CASSLGLAQETQYF TGTGCCAGCAGCCTCGGACTAGCACAAGAGACCCAGTACTTC
TRBJ1-1 many NA TRBV28 CASSRQYEAFF TGTGCCAGCAGTCGGCAGTACGAAGCTTTCTTT
TRBJ2-2 few NA TRBV20-1 CSARDLTGPNTGELFF TGCAGTGCTAGAGATCTAACGGGACCTAACACCGGGGAGCTGTTTTTT
TRBJ1-1 many NA TRBV28 CASSTPTMHTEAFF TGTGCCAGCAGTACCCCCACTATGCACACTGAAGCTTTCTTT